This T cell receptor beta chain was recovered during a study of regulatory T cells in long-lasting Graves disease. To make TCR beta libraries, researchers used iRepertoire HTBI primers and Arm-PCR of CDR3 regions. TCRdb passed the multiplex PCR reads through MiXCR, listing each CDR3 protein once. The sample has a few hundred thousand distinct CDR3 sequences, about 22% seen once. This clonotype was counted between two and nine times. Time point defined: persistent/refractory GD, antithyroid drugs over 5 years with positive TRAb. With RNA extracted from PBMCs as input, the TCR library was made. V dropped 6 bases and J dropped 2 bases, with 15 bases sitting between them. Germline V gene data show CDR1 as ENHRY and CDR2 as SYGVKD. This CDR3 comprises 15 residues.

Here the sequenced sample was peripheral blood mononuclear cells (PBMCs), taken when the disease was refractory, from a patient treated with antithyroid drugs. This sequence originates from a female donor with Graves disease. The chain has TRBV10-3 and TRBJ2-3; D gene unclear. The CDR3 here is CAISQTDTDTDTQYF. DNA for the CDR3: TGTGCCATCAGCCAAACAGACACGGACACAGATACGCAGTATTTT.